This TCR beta chain came from a study of T cells in Graves' hyperthyroidism and ophthalmopathy. This CDR3 contains 12 residues. Per germline, CDR1 MNHEY and CDR2 SVGAGI. V lost 4 bases to trimming and J lost 12 bases, with 15 bases between them. Template material for amplifying TCR beta CDR3 regions consisted of RNA transcripts. HTBI primers drove first-round RT-PCR of the TCR CDR3. In TCRdb, the multiplex PCR reads were re-called with MiXCR into one record per CDR3 protein. The sample lists about 840,000 distinct CDR3 sequences, 38% occurring once. The rearrangement uses TRBV6-5 and TRBJ1-1; D remains ambiguous. The specimen was blood. The sequence was obtained from a man between 18 and 35 years old with Graves' hyperthyroidism. DNA of the CDR3: TGTGCCAGCAGTTCACAAGCGAAAAGAACTTTCTTT. Protein sequence: CASSSQAKRTFF.